Below, one T cell receptor (beta chain) is given with its context. Its antigen is as yet unknown. These data originate in a study of beta chain features in type 1 diabetes. cDNA synthesis used the whole RNA isolate, giving expressed TCRB sequences. Libraries were prepared by immunoSEQ multiplex PCR; TCRdb keeps only in-frame clonotypes and omits some of them. This table holds 150,000 or so clones, around a tenth found once. General study points: A closer apparent resemblance between naive, central memory and Treg TCRB repertoires was seen in patients than in healthy donors.

The germline V and J ends were trimmed by 3 bases and 9 bases, with 12 bases remaining between them. The germline V gene has CDR1 SQVTM and CDR2 ANQGSEA. This CDR3 has 12 residues. This chain joins TRBV29-1 and TRBJ2-1; D is unresolved. The sample was central memory CD4+ T cells from blood. The TCR comes from a man between 18 and 35 years old in good health. The CDR3 spells CSVEAVGLEQFF. CDR3 coding DNA: TGCAGCGTTGAGGCGGTGGGTCTTGAGCAGTTCTTC.